This passage covers 16 T cell receptor beta chains from one sample sequenced in a study of CD8+ T cells in alopecia areata. Sequencing relied on a cDNA template that was reverse transcribed from extracted RNA. This table comes from immunoSEQ multiplex PCR, and its TCRdb copy is limited to in-frame clones, with some not included. The sample contains about 120,000 clones, around 56% of which appear only once. The treatment here: oral pan-JAK inhibitor, 5-10 mg twice daily. Specimen: CD4+ T cells sorted from blood, collected at week 4, from a patient treated with tofacitinib. These receptors originate from a human donor with alopecia areata.

This clone was observed a few times. The chain combines TRBV30 with TRBJ1-1; a possible D gene is TRBD1 (5 bases). The CDR3 loop spans 12 amino acids. Germline CDR1 and CDR2: GTSNPN and SVGIG (reference sequence). V was cut by 5 bases and J by 4 bases, with 11 bases left in between. The CDR3 region has the DNA TGTGCCTGGCAAGGAGGGACCACTGAAGCTTTCTTT. Protein product: CAWQGGTTEAFF.

This clone has ten or more counts. This rearrangement joins TRBV7-9 to TRBJ2-1, with D perhaps TRBD2 (10 bases). Germline CDR1 and CDR2: SEHNR and FQNEAQ (reference sequence). The germline V and J ends were trimmed by 7 bases and 5 bases, with 30 bases remaining between them. CDR3 size: 19 residues. The CDR3 bases are TGTGCCAGCATCACCTACAGGGGGCTAGCGGGAGAAGCAGACAATGAGCAGTTCTTC. This codes for CASITYRGLAGEADNEQFF.

The chain carries TRBV6-5 and TRBJ2-5; 7 positions match TRBD2. Germline CDR1 and CDR2: MNHEY and SVGAGI. The CDR3 covers 13 residues. J was trimmed by 5 bases and V by 7 bases; bases with no gene match: 7. CDR3 in amino acids: CASTLPGGETQYF. In DNA, the CDR3 is TGTGCCAGCACGCTCCCGGGAGGTGAGACCCAGTACTTC.

The chain joins TRBV28 to TRBJ1-2; D perhaps matches TRBD1 (5 bases). The V and J ends lost 3 bases and 1 base respectively, with 9 bases between them. The CDR3 totals 14 residues. The germline V gene encodes CDR1 MDHEN and CDR2 SYDVKM. The CDR3 sequence: CASSLPQVNYGYTF. The CDR3 nucleotides are TGTGCCAGCAGTTTGCCACAGGTTAACTATGGCTACACCTTC.

V gene TRBV30 combines with J gene TRBJ1-2; D remains unclear. The CDR3 loop spans 13 amino acids. Germline loops: CDR1 GTSNPN, CDR2 SVGIG (reference sequence). The V and J ends lost 3 bases and 2 bases respectively, with 10 bases between them. CDR3 nucleotides: TGTGCCTGGAGACTTCCTCCCAACTATGGCTACACCTTC. Protein product: CAWRLPPNYGYTF.

There are a few counts of this clone. The rearrangement joins TRBV7-3 to TRBJ2-2; 7 bases align to TRBD1. V trimming: 6 bases; J trimming: 6 bases; junction bases outside the gene matches: 1. Germline lookup yields CDR1 SGHTA and CDR2 FQGTGA. The CDR3 covers 12 residues. The CDR3 nucleotides are TGTGCCAGCAGAGACAGGGCCGGGGAGCTGTTTTTT. This encodes CASRDRAGELFF.

This clone came up a few times. The V and J genes are TRBV7-8 and TRBJ1-2; 7 bases align to TRBD1. The length of the CDR3 is 17 residues. The V segment lost 6 bases and the J segment 0 bases; nucleotides outside the gene matches: 13. Germline CDR1 SGHVS, CDR2 FQNEAQ. The CDR3: CASRVNRDRKPNYGYTF. The DNA for the CDR3 is TGTGCCAGCAGGGTGAACCGGGACAGAAAACCTAACTATGGCTACACCTTC. The full variable domain, completed using reference TRBV7-8 and TRBJ1-2, is GAGVSQSPRYKVAKRGQDVALRCDPISGHVSLFWYQQALGQGPEFLTYFQNEAQLDKSGLPSDRFFAERPEGSVSTLKIQRTQQEDSAVYLCASRVNRDRKPNYGYTFGSGTRLTVV.

This clone has more than one count but fewer than ten. Other DNA sequences in this sample translate to the same CDR3. This chain connects TRBV29-1 to TRBJ2-2; 7 bases map to TRBD2. CDR3 length: 13 residues. Germline CDR1 SQVTM, CDR2 ANQGSEA. V gave up 3 bases and J gave up 4 bases; unmatched junction bases: 2. Here the CDR3 DNA reads TGCAGCGTTGATACGGGGGGCACCGGGGAGCTGTTTTTT. Translation gives CSVDTGGTGELFF.

This chain connects TRBV29-1 to TRBJ2-5, with D tentatively TRBD1 (5 bases). The DNA end favors TRBJ2-7, so the J call may be wrong. This CDR3 contains 13 residues. Germline V gene sequence: CDR1 SQVTM, CDR2 ANQGSEA. The CDR3 bases are TGCAGCGTTGGGGGCAGGGCCACCTACGAGCAGTACTTC. Its translation is CSVGGRATYEQYF.

This clone has a handful of counts. The chain is built from TRBV29-1 and TRBJ2-2; the D is unclear. The length of the CDR3 is 14 residues. In germline, CDR1 is SQVTM, CDR2 ANQGSEA. The germline V and J ends were trimmed by 4 bases and 5 bases, with 14 bases remaining between them. The DNA of the CDR3 is TGCAGCGTTGTGTGGGCCAAGGTTACCGGGGAGCTGTTTTTT. Residues: CSVVWAKVTGELFF.

This chain connects TRBV30 to TRBJ2-2, with 11 bases that match TRBD2. Unmatched junction bases numbered 5, after V lost 4 bases and J lost 7 bases. From germline, CDR1 is GTSNPN and CDR2 SVGIG (reference sequence). This CDR3 contains 14 residues. CDR3 coding DNA: TGTGCCTGGAATAGCGGGAGGGCCCACGGGGAGCTGTTTTTT. It is translated as CAWNSGRAHGELFF.

Points on this clone: Other DNA sequences in the sample encode the same CDR3. The chain has TRBV29-1 and TRBJ1-5, with D unresolved. Deletions cut 6 bases from V and 2 bases from J, with 8 bases between. Germline V gives CDR1 SQVTM, CDR2 ANQGSEA. The CDR3 spans 12 residues. CDR3 sequence reads: CSVLTGNQPQHF. The DNA of the CDR3 is TGCAGCGTCCTTACCGGCAATCAGCCCCAGCATTTT.

This clone was picked up a small number of times. The chain links TRBV6-1 to TRBJ2-1; D unclear. Germline lookup yields CDR1 MNHNS and CDR2 SASEGT. V gave up 1 base and J gave up 12 bases, with 7 bases separating them. This CDR3 is 11 amino acids long. The CDR3 spells CASSEVRMQFF. The CDR3, as DNA: TGTGCCAGCAGTGAAGTACGGATGCAGTTCTTC.

The gene calls are TRBV7-3 and TRBJ1-1; the D is unclear. CDR1 and CDR2 from the germline V gene are SGHTA and FQGTGA. This CDR3 is built from 14 residues. Trimming took off 4 bases at V and 4 bases at J, with 13 bases between the two ends. CDR3 DNA sequence: TGTGCCAGCAGCTCGGGCCCTGCGAGCACTGAAGCTTTCTTT. Protein: CASSSGPASTEAFF.

The chain couples TRBV18 to TRBJ1-2; TRBD1 aligns across 9 bases. This CDR3 contains 16 residues. Germline trimming cut 3 bases from V and 2 bases from J; bases unmatched to any gene: 7. Germline V gene lookup returns CDR1 KGHSH and CDR2 LQKENI. The CDR3 sequence: CASSPGTGSLNYGYTF. The CDR3 DNA reads TGTGCCAGCTCACCTGGGACAGGGAGTTTGAACTATGGCTACACCTTC.

This rearrangement joins TRBV7-9 to TRBJ1-6; D remains unclear. The V gene lost 6 bases and the J gene lost 10 bases, with 16 bases spanning the gap. This CDR3 has 14 amino acids. CDR1 SEHNR and CDR2 FQNEAQ come from the germline V gene (reference sequence). The CDR3 here is CASRPDGSLSPLHF. The CDR3 bases are TGTGCCAGCAGGCCGGACGGGAGTTTATCACCCCTCCACTTT.